The 5 T cell receptor beta chains in this list originate from one sample, sequenced in a study of post-analysis software for immune sequencing data. Study results and limitations: TRBV segments more frequent in patients than in controls numbered roughly 5 and included TRBV5-6, TRBV5-1 and TRBV20-1.

Each TCR beta cDNA library carried unique molecular identifiers. One entry per CDR3 protein, called by TCRdb with MiXCR from the PCR reads. Of more than 450,000 distinct CDR3 sequences in the sample, roughly 46% are singletons; the top ten hold over 1.5%. The antigens of these receptors remain unknown. The sequenced sample was blood. These receptors all stem from a girl between 10 and 17 years old with multiple sclerosis.

V usage is TRBV6-5 and J usage is TRBJ2-7; TRBD2 agrees at 13 bases. The CDR3 spans 16 residues. J lost 3 bases, V lost 5 bases, and 7 bases had no gene match. Germline V gene sequence: CDR1 MNHEY, CDR2 SVGAGI. CDR3 amino acids: CASSPGLAGVYYEQYF. The CDR3 bases are TGTGCCAGCAGTCCCGGACTAGCGGGAGTGTACTACGAGCAGTACTTC.

This clonotype appeared a few times. Relative to the germline gene, one junction end is altered; a read error may explain this. The chain links TRBV27 to TRBJ2-7; D perhaps matches TRBD1 (6 bases). There are 14 residues in the CDR3. The germline V gene encodes CDR1 MNHEY and CDR2 SMNVEV (reference sequence). The CDR3 sequence: CASGFRQVHYEQYF. CDR3 DNA: TGTGCCAGCGGTTTTCGACAGGTTCACTACGAGCAGTACTTC.

The chain uses TRBV7-9 and TRBJ2-7; possibly TRBD2 for D (6 bases). Germline CDR1 reads SEHNR; CDR2 reads FQNEAQ (reference sequence). V was cut by 1 base and J by 0 bases, with 10 bases left in between. CDR3 length: 15 residues. For the CDR3, the DNA is TGTGCCAGCAGCTTAGAGGCGGGGCCCTCCTACGAGCAGTACTTC. Encoded protein: CASSLEAGPSYEQYF.

The chain combines TRBV27 with TRBJ2-7, with TRBD2 matching over 12 bases. The CDR3 length is 16 residues. V lost 6 bases and J lost 9; bases outside the gene matches: 15. The germline CDR1 and CDR2 sequences are MNHEY and SMNVEV (reference sequence). The CDR3 protein is CASSTLPGTSGPGQYF. The CDR3 region has the DNA TGTGCCAGCAGCACCTTACCCGGGACTAGCGGGCCGGGGCAGTACTTC.

The chain uses TRBV20-1 and TRBJ2-7; D ambiguous. Germline CDR1 DFQATT, CDR2 SNEGSKA (reference sequence). V gave up 6 bases and J gave up 2 bases, with 11 bases separating them. This CDR3 is built from 12 residues. CDR3 amino acids: CSARIKPYEQYF. CDR3 sequence (DNA): TGCAGTGCCAGGATAAAACCCTACGAGCAGTACTTC.